The 18 T cell receptor beta chains listed next were all sequenced from one sample in a study of cytomegalovirus exposure and HLA in healthy donors. The PCR made use of 60 Vbeta and 13 Jbeta primers. The assay was immunoSEQ multiplex PCR, and TCRdb's table has in-frame clones only and misses some. The sample has around 200,000 clones; 70% to 85% are singletons. The specimen was PBMCs. Receptors were obtained from a girl between 2 and 10 years old in good health and CMV-seronegative.

This clone appeared a single time. This sequence joins TRBV19 and TRBJ2-7; 13 positions agree with TRBD2. The CDR3 consists of 15 residues. The V segment lost 5 bases and the J segment 6 bases; nucleotides outside the gene matches: 7. Germline values: CDR1 LNHDA, CDR2 SQIVND (reference sequence). The CDR3 DNA follows: TGTGCCAGTAGTTTAGGACTAGCGGGGGCTTTCGAGCAGTACTTC. It codes for CASSLGLAGAFEQYF.

A single count supports this clone. The CDR3 loop reads CASSIAAGEGYTF. DNA of the CDR3: TGTGCCAGTAGTATAGCTGCGGGGGAAGGCTACACCTTC. The J gene is TRBJ1-2, the V gene TRBV19; D might be TRBD1 (5 bases). Germline-derived CDR1 and CDR2 are LNHDA and SQIVND (reference sequence). The CDR3 loop spans 13 amino acids. Between the trimmed V and J ends, which lost 1 base and 8 bases, there was a span of 11 bases.

The chain employs TRBV5-5 and TRBJ2-5, with 9 bases matching TRBD1. After removal of 5 bases from V and 5 bases from J, the junction contained 13 bases not matched to a gene. The CDR3 length is 16 residues. Germline V gene sequence: CDR1 SGHKS, CDR2 YYEKEE (reference sequence). CDR3 sequence reads: CASSFRGQGGRETQYF. DNA of the CDR3: TGTGCCAGCAGTTTCCGGGGACAGGGAGGACGGGAGACCCAGTACTTC.

The chain joins TRBV5-1 to TRBJ1-2; 9 bases match TRBD1. The CDR3 consists of 17 residues. Germline V gene data show CDR1 as SGHRS and CDR2 as YFSETQ. Trimming at V came to 4 bases and at J to 4 bases, leaving 14 bases not matched to a gene. The CDR3 nucleotides are TGCGCCAGCAGCGCTCACTGGGACAGGGAATTTGGCTATGGCTACACCTTC. Protein sequence: CASSAHWDREFGYGYTF.

This sequence joins TRBV4-1 and TRBJ2-1, with a weak D call TRBD1 (6 bases). This CDR3 region has 14 residues. Between the trimmed V and J ends, which lost 4 bases and 8 bases, there was a span of 15 bases. Germline assignment: CDR1 MGHRA and CDR2 YSYEKL. The DNA for the CDR3 is TGCGCCAGCAGCCCCGGGACACAATGGGATGAGCAGTTCTTC. This sequence encodes CASSPGTQWDEQFF.

The chain links TRBV10-3 to TRBJ2-2, with D unresolved. This CDR3 region has 14 residues. Germline-derived CDR1 and CDR2 are ENHRY and SYGVKD. The V end was cut by 3 bases, the J end by 4 bases, with 9 bases between. The CDR3 sequence is CAISDGQFTGELFF. DNA for the CDR3: TGTGCCATCAGTGATGGGCAGTTCACCGGGGAGCTGTTTTTT.

This chain uses TRBV5-1 with TRBJ1-1; a possible D gene is TRBD1 (5 bases). Germline-derived CDR1 and CDR2 are SGHRS and YFSETQ. CDR3 length: 15 amino acids. V was shortened by 0 bases and J by 0 bases, with 9 bases between the two germline ends. The chain's CDR3 is CASSLGGDLNTEAFF. CDR3 sequence (DNA): TGCGCCAGCAGCTTGGGGGGGGACTTGAACACTGAAGCTTTCTTT.

This rearrangement joins TRBV13 to TRBJ2-1; 8 bases are a match to TRBD1. Germline CDR1 and CDR2: PRHDT and FYEKMQ (reference sequence). CDR3 length equals 16 residues. J lost 6 bases, V lost 1 base, and 8 bases had no gene match. The CDR3 here is CASSLVGQGATNEQFF. Written as DNA, the CDR3 is TGTGCCAGCAGCTTAGTCGGTCAGGGGGCTACCAATGAGCAGTTCTTC.

V usage is TRBV27 and J usage is TRBJ1-2; possible D gene TRBD1, 6 bases. Germline-derived CDR1 and CDR2 are MNHEY and SMNVEV (reference sequence). The CDR3 spans 15 residues. V was pared by 3 bases and J by 4 bases, with 15 bases between. The CDR3, as DNA: TGTGCCAGCAGTTTTCGTCCCAGGGGTGGCTATGGCTACACCTTC. Its translation is CASSFRPRGGYGYTF.

The chain links TRBV6-5 to TRBJ2-1, with TRBD1 matching over 8 bases. The CDR3 loop spans 15 amino acids. V lost 6 bases to trimming and J lost 5 bases; unmatched junction nucleotides: 9. In germline, CDR1 is MNHEY, CDR2 SVGAGI. CDR3 coding DNA: TGTGCCAGCAGACCCCAGGGGGCCCTCCACAATGAGCAGTTCTTC. Amino acid sequence: CASRPQGALHNEQFF.

This rearrangement joins TRBV9 to TRBJ1-3; D gene unclear. The ends were cut back, 3 bases at V and 4 bases at J, with 8 bases in the middle. This CDR3 is built from 13 residues. The germline V gene encodes CDR1 SGDLS and CDR2 YYNGEE. The CDR3 is CASSETTGNTIYF. CDR3 coding DNA: TGTGCCAGCAGCGAGACGACAGGAAACACCATATATTTT.

This clone came up a few times. The J gene is TRBJ1-5, the V gene TRBV6-5; 7 nucleotides match TRBD1. V lost 6 bases and J lost 6; bases outside the gene matches: 8. The CDR3 is 14 residues long. Per the germline V gene, CDR1 is MNHEY and CDR2 is SVGAGI. CDR3 DNA sequence: TGTGCCAGCAGACCCGGACAGGACGGTCAGCCCCAGCATTTT. This sequence encodes CASRPGQDGQPQHF.

This clone came up once. V usage is TRBV5-4 and J usage is TRBJ2-1; 7 nucleotides match TRBD2. Germline CDR1 and CDR2: SGHNT and YYREEE (reference sequence). Losses at the gene ends were 4 bases for V and 5 bases for J; bases not matched to a gene: 12. The CDR3 is 16 residues long. This CDR3 reads CASSLLRGGPNNEQFF. Here the CDR3 DNA reads TGTGCCAGCAGCCTTCTTCGCGGGGGACCCAACAATGAGCAGTTCTTC.

Regarding this clone: Lacking the conserved final phenylalanine or tryptophan, this CDR3 likely reflects a read error. No DNA is shown, since the ends of the CDR3 on it are uncertain; the CDR3 is the one TCRdb lists. The V call is TRBV12-2, the J call TRBJ2-7; the table names TRBD2, a call not compared with the DNA. TRBV12-2 is marked as a pseudogene. Termini included, the CDR3 measures 12 amino acids. CDR3 amino acids: CASRFVYGLAYS.

The chain is built from TRBV27 and TRBJ2-1; maybe TRBD2 (6 bases). V was trimmed by 4 bases and J by 7 bases, leaving 14 bases between them. Germline V gives CDR1 MNHEY, CDR2 SMNVEV (reference sequence). The CDR3 consists of 14 residues. The CDR3 spells CASSSPGLPNEQFF. The DNA of the CDR3 is TGTGCCAGCAGTTCACCGGGACTGCCAAATGAGCAGTTCTTC.

The chain is built from TRBV5-1 and TRBJ2-2, with TRBD2 identical over 8 bases. Germline CDR1 is SGHRS and CDR2 is YFSETQ. V was clipped by 0 bases and J by 0 bases; unmatched bases: 1. The CDR3 runs to 16 residues. Here the CDR3 DNA reads TGCGCCAGCAGCTTGGCGGGGGGGGCGAACACCGGGGAGCTGTTTTTT. Translation gives CASSLAGGANTGELFF.

This chain links TRBV13 with TRBJ1-1; a weak D match, TRBD1 (6 bases). Germline V lookup: CDR1 PRHDT, CDR2 FYEKMQ (reference sequence). This CDR3 has 17 residues. Trimming pared 1 base from V and 0 bases from J, leaving 15 bases between. This chain's CDR3 is CASSLVITGLVNTEAFF. CDR3 bases: TGTGCCAGCAGCTTAGTAATCACAGGGCTGGTGAACACTGAAGCTTTCTTT.

The rearrangement uses TRBV27 and TRBJ2-1, with TRBD2 matching over 11 bases. CDR3 length: 17 amino acids. Germline lookup yields CDR1 MNHEY and CDR2 SMNVEV (reference sequence). V lost 5 bases, J lost 3 bases, and 9 bases stayed unmatched. The CDR3 DNA reads as TGTGCCAGCAGTCTTAGCGGGGGGGCCATGTACTACAATGAGCAGTTCTTC. This gives the protein CASSLSGGAMYYNEQFF.